This record concerns one TCR beta chain sequence. cDNA prepared by RNA extraction and subsequent reverse transcription served as the template for sequencing. The repertoire was sequenced with immunoSEQ multiplex PCR; TCRdb's copy has only in-frame clones and lacks some. In the table there are about 97,000 clones, roughly two fifths of which are singletons. V lost 1 base, J lost 7 bases, and 17 bases lay in between. Germline CDR1 is LGHNA and CDR2 is YSLEER. The CDR3 is 17 residues long. This sample is drawn from a study of CD8+ T cells in alopecia areata. The TCR originated in a human donor with alopecia areata. The sample consisted of CD4+ T cells sorted from blood. The chain combines TRBV4-3 with TRBJ1-6; D may be TRBD1 (6 bases). CDR3 amino acids: CASSQVRTGQRNSPLHF. The CDR3 DNA follows: TGCGCCAGCAGCCAAGTAAGGACCGGACAGAGGAATTCACCCCTCCACTTT.